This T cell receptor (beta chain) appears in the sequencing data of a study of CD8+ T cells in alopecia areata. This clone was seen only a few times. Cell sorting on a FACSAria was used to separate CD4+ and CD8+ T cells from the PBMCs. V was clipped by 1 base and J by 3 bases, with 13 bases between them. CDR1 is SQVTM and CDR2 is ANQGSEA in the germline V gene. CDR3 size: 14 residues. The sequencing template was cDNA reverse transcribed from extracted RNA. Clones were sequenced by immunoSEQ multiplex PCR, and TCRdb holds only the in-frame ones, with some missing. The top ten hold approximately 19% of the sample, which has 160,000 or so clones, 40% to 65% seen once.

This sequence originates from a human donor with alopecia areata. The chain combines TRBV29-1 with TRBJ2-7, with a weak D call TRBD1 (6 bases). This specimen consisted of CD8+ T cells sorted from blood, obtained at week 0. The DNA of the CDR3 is TGCAGCGTTGAAGTTATCGGACAGCTCTACGAGCAGTACTTC. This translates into CSVEVIGQLYEQYF.